The next 5 T cell receptor beta chains were all read from a single sample in a study of cytomegalovirus exposure and HLA in healthy donors. The PCR was carried out with 60 Vbeta primers and 13 Jbeta primers. Produced via immunoSEQ multiplex PCR; TCRdb's table is partial and in-frame only. The data show tens of thousands of clones, and the top ten clones hold approximately 15%. The sequencing input was PBMCs. The receptors come from a man over 45 in good health and CMV-seropositive.

V usage is TRBV27 and J usage is TRBJ2-7; TRBD1 agrees at 10 bases. V shed 6 bases and J 6 bases; nucleotides not matched to a gene: 8. Germline lookup yields CDR1 MNHEY and CDR2 SMNVEV (reference sequence). This CDR3 has 14 residues. In DNA, the CDR3 is TGTGCCAGCAGCCTCCCGGGACAGGGGTCCGAGCAGTACTTC. Translating it yields CASSLPGQGSEQYF.

The V gene is TRBV28, the J gene TRBJ1-5; D may be TRBD1 (6 bases). Germline assignment: CDR1 MDHEN and CDR2 SYDVKM. This CDR3 region has 16 residues. The V end was cut by 6 bases, the J end by 0 bases, with 15 bases between. In DNA form, the CDR3 reads TGTGCCAGCAGGACCAGGAGGGGGGGTAGCAATCAGCCCCAGCATTTT. Translated: CASRTRRGGSNQPQHF.

The CDR3 reads CAWSQTPPAGTSYEQYF. CDR3 coding DNA: TGTGCCTGGAGTCAAACCCCCCCCGCGGGGACCTCCTACGAGCAGTACTTC. The rearrangement uses TRBV30 and TRBJ2-7, with D maybe TRBD2 (6 bases). Between the trimmed V and J ends, which lost 2 bases and 0 bases, there was a span of 20 bases. This CDR3 has 17 amino acids. The germline V gene encodes CDR1 GTSNPN and CDR2 SVGIG (reference sequence).

The V call is TRBV4-1, the J call TRBJ1-4; no clear D. The CDR3 is made up of 14 amino acids. Between the trimmed V and J ends, which lost 0 bases and 8 bases, there was a span of 10 bases. From germline, CDR1 is MGHRA and CDR2 YSYEKL. The CDR3 DNA follows: TGCGCCAGCAGCCAAGATGAGGGTCGGGAAAAACTGTTTTTT. This sequence encodes CASSQDEGREKLFF.

The chain combines TRBV18 with TRBJ2-6, with D maybe TRBD1 (6 bases). Trimming left V 5 bases short and J 0 bases short, with 8 bases between. This CDR3 contains 15 residues. Germline V gene sequence: CDR1 KGHSH, CDR2 LQKENI. CDR3 region: CASSTGFSGANVLTF. For the CDR3, the DNA is TGTGCCAGCTCAACAGGGTTCTCTGGGGCCAACGTCCTGACTTTC.